The present T cell receptor beta chain was sequenced within a study of spatial heterogeneity in lung cancer. Study summary: At a median of approximately 23 months after resection, follow-up PBMC samples were sequenced when available.

A unique molecular identifier was carried by every single TCR cDNA molecule. One entry per CDR3 protein, called by TCRdb with MiXCR from the 5' RACE reads. The data contain tens of thousands of distinct CDR3 sequences, approximately 12% of them singletons. Study conclusions and caveats: The study found ubiquitous expanded tumor TCRs in blood more at resection than follow-up.

Looked up from germline, CDR1 is SGHTA and CDR2 is FQGTGA. The CDR3 runs to 15 residues. The V gene lost 4 bases and the J gene lost 4 bases, with 16 bases spanning the gap. The time point: blood at routine non-recurrence follow-up after resection. Whole RNA obtained from tumor, nontumor lung or frozen PBMC underwent sequencing without sorting. This clonotype was counted only a few times. Its specificity is unknown. The source was PBMCs, collected at follow-up. V and J are TRBV7-3 and TRBJ2-5; D gene unclear. This sequence originates from a male donor with early-stage non-small cell lung cancer. CDR3 amino acids: CASSSSPGSAETQYF. CDR3 DNA: TGTGCCAGCAGCTCCTCACCCGGGTCAGCAGAGACCCAGTACTTC.